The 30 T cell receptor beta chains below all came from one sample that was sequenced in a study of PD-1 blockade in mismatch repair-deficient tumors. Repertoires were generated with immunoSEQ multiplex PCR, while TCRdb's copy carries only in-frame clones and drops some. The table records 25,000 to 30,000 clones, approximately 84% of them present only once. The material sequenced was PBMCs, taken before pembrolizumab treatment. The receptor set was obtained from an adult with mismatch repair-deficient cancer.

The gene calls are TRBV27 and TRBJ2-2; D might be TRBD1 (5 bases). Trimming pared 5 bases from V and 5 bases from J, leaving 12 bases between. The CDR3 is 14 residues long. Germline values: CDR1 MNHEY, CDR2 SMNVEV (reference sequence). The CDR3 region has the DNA TGTGCCAGCAGTCTAGGGGCCGGAACCGGGGAGCTGTTTTTT. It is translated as CASSLGAGTGELFF.

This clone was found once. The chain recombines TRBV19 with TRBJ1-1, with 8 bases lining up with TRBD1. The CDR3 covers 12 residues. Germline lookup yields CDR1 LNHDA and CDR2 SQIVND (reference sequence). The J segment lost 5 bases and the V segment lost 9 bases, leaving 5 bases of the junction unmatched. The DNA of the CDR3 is TGTGCCAGCGATGACAGGGGTACTGAAGCTTTCTTT. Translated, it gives CASDDRGTEAFF.

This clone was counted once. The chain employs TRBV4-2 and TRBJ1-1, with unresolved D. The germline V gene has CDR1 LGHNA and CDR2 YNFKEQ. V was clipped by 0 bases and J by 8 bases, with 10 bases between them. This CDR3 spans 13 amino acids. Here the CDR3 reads CASSQDWAEEAFF. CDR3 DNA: TGTGCCAGCAGCCAAGATTGGGCAGAAGAAGCTTTCTTT.

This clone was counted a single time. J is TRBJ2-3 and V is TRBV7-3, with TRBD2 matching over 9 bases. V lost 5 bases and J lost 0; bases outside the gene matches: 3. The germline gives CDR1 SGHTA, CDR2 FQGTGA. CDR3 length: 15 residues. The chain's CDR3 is CASSRTSGSTDTQYF. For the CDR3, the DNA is TGTGCCAGCAGCCGTACTAGCGGGAGCACAGATACGCAGTATTTT.

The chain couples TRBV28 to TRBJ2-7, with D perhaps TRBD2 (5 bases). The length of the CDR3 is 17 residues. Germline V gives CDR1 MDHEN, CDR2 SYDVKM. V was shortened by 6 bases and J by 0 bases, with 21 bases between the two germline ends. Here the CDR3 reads CASRGGSGRPNSYEQYF. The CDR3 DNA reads TGTGCCAGCAGAGGAGGTTCAGGCCGACCCAACTCCTACGAGCAGTACTTC.

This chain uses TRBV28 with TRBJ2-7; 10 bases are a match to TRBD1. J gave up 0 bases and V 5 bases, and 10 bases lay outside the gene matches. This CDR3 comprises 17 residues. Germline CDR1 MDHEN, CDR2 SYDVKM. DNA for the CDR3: TGTGCCAGCAGTCCGCCCTCAGGACAGGGGGGCTCCTACGAGCAGTACTTC. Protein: CASSPPSGQGGSYEQYF. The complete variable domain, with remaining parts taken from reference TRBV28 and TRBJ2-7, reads DVKVTQSSRYLVKRTGEKVFLECVQDMDHENMFWYRQDPGLGLRLIYFSYDVKMKEKGDIPEGYSVSREKKERFSLILESASTNQTSMYLCASSPPSGQGGSYEQYFGPGTRLTVT.

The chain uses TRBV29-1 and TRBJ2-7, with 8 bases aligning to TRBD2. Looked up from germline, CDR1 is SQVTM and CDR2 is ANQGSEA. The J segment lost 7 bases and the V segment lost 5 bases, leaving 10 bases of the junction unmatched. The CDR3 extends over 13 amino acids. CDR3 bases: TGCAGCGTTCGGGGGGGGAGAACTAGAGAGCAGTACTTC. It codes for CSVRGGRTREQYF.

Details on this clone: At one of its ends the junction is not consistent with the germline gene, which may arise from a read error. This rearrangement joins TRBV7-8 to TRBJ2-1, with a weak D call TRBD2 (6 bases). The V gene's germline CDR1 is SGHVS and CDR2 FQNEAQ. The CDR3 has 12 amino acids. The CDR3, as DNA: TGTGCCAGCACCCTTAACCGGGGACTTGGGGTCTTC. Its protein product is CASTLNRGLGVF.

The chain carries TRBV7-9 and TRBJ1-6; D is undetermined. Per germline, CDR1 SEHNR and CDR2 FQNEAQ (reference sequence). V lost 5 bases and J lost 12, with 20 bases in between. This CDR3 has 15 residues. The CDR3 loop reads CASSPVEGRRVPLHF. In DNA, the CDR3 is TGTGCCAGCAGCCCGGTTGAGGGTCGCCGGGTACCCCTCCACTTT. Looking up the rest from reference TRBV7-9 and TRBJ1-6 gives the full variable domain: DTGVSQNPRHKITKRGQNVTFRCDPISEHNRLYWYRQTLGQGPEFLTYFQNEAQLEKSRLLSDRFSAERPKGSFSTLEIQRTEQGDSAMYLCASSPVEGRRVPLHFGNGTRLTVT.

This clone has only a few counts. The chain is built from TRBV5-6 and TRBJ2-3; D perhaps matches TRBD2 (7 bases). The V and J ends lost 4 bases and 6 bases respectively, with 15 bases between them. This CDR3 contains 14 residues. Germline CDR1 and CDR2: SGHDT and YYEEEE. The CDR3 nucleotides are TGTGCCAGCAGCGAGCTGGGGAGGGGGGATACGCAGTATTTT. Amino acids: CASSELGRGDTQYF.

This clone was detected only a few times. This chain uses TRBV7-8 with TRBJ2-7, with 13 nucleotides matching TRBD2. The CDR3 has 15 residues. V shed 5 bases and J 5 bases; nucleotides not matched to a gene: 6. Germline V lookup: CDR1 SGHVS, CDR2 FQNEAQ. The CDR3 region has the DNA TGTGCCAGCAGCACGCGACTAGCGGGAGGCCACGAGCAGTACTTC. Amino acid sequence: CASSTRLAGGHEQYF. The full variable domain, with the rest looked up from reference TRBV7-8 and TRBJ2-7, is GAGVSQSPRYKVAKRGQDVALRCDPISGHVSLFWYQQALGQGPEFLTYFQNEAQLDKSGLPSDRFFAERPEGSVSTLKIQRTQQEDSAVYLCASSTRLAGGHEQYFGPGTRLTVT.

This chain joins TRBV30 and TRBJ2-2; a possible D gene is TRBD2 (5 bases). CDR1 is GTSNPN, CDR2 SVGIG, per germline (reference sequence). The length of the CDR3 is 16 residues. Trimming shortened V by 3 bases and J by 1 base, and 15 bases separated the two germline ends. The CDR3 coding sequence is TGTGCCTGGAGGGACGACTATAACCTGAACACCGGGGAGCTGTTTTTT. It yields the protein CAWRDDYNLNTGELFF.

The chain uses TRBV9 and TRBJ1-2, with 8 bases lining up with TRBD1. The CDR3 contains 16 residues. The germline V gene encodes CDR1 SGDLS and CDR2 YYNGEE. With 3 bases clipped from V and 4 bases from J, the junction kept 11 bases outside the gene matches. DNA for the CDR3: TGTGCCAGCAGCGGGTGGCCTGGACAGGGATCCTATGGCTACACCTTC. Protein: CASSGWPGQGSYGYTF.

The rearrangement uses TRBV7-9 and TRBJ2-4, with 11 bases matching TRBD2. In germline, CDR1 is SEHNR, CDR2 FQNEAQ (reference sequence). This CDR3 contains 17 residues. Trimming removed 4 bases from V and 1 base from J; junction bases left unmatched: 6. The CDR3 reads CASSSFSGREAKNIQYF. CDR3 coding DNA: TGTGCCAGCAGCTCATTTAGCGGGAGGGAGGCCAAAAACATTCAGTACTTC.

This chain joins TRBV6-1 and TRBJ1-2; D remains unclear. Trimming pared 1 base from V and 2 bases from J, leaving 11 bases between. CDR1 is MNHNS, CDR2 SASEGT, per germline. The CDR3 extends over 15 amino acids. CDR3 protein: CASSEGYRENYGYTF. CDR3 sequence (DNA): TGTGCCAGCAGTGAAGGTTACAGAGAAAACTATGGCTACACCTTC.

In DNA, the CDR3 is TGTGCCAGCAGTCGACTAGCGGGAAGTACCGGGGAGCTGTTTTTT. Protein: CASSRLAGSTGELFF. The chain links TRBV27 to TRBJ2-2, with 11 positions matching TRBD2. This CDR3 is 15 amino acids long. Germline CDR1 MNHEY, CDR2 SMNVEV (reference sequence). V was clipped by 5 bases and J by 5 bases; unmatched bases: 4.

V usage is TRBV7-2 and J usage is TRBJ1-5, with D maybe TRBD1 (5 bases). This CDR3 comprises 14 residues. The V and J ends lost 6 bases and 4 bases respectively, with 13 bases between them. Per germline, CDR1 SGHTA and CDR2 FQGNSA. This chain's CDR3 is CASSFSGGNQPQHF. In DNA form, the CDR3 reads TGTGCCAGCAGTTTTTCCGGGGGGAATCAGCCCCAGCATTTT.

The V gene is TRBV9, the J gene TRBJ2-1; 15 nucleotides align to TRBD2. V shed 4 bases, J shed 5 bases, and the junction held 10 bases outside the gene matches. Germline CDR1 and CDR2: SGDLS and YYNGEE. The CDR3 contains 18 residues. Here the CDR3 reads CASSPGLAGGPADNEQFF. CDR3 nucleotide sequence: TGTGCCAGCAGCCCAGGACTAGCGGGAGGGCCGGCGGACAATGAGCAGTTCTTC.

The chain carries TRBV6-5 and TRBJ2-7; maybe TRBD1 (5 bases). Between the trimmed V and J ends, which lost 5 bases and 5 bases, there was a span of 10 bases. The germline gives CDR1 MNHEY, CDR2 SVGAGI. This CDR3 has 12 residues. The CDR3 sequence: CASSVKGNEQYF. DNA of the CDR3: TGTGCCAGCAGTGTGAAGGGGAACGAGCAGTACTTC.

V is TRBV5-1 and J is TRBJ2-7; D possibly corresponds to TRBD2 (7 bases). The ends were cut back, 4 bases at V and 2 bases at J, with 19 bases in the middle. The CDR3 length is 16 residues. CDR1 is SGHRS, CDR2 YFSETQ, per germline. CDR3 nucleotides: TGCGCCAGCAGCCTCTCTACAGGGACTATTACCTACGAGCAGTACTTC. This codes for CASSLSTGTITYEQYF.

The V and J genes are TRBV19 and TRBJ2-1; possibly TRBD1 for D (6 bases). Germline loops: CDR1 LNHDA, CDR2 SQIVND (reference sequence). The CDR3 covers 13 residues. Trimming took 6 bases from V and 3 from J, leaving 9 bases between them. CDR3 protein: CASRQGGYNEQFF. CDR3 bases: TGTGCCAGTAGACAGGGCGGCTACAATGAGCAGTTCTTC.

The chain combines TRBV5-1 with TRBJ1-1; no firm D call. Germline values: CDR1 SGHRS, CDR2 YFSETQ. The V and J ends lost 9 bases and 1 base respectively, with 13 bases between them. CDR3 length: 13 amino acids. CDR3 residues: CATEEVPNTEAFF. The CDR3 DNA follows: TGCGCCACGGAAGAGGTCCCGAACACTGAAGCTTTCTTT.

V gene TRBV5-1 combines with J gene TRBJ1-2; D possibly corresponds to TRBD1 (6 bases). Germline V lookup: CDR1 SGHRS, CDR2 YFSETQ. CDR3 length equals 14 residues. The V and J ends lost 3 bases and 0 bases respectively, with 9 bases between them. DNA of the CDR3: TGCGCCAGCAGCTACGGGACAACTAACTATGGCTACACCTTC. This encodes CASSYGTTNYGYTF.

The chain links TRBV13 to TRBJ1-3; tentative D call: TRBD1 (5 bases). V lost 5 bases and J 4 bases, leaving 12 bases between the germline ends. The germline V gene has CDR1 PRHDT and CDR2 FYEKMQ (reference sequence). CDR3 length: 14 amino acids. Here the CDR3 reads CASSQPGGGNTIYF. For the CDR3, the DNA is TGTGCCAGCAGCCAACCTGGGGGGGGAAACACCATATATTTT.

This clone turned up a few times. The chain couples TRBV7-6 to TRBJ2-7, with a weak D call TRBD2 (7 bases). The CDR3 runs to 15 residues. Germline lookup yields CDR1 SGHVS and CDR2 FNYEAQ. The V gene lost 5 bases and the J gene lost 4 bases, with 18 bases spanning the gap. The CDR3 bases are TGTGCCAGCAGCCTAGGGGGGCGGGAGACGTACGAGCAGTACTTC. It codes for CASSLGGRETYEQYF.

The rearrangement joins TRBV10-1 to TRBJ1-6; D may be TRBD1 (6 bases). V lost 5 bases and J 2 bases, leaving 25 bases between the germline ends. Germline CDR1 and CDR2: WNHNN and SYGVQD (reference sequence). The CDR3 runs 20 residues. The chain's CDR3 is CASSFPRHRDIPTYNSPLHF. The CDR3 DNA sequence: TGCGCCAGCAGTTTTCCCCGACACCGGGACATTCCGACCTATAATTCACCCCTCCACTTT.

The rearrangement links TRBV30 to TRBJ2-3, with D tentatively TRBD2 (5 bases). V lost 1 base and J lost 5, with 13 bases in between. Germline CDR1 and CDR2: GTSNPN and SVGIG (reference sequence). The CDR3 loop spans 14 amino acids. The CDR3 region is CAWSELGGRDTQYF. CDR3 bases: TGTGCCTGGAGTGAACTAGGCGGTAGAGATACGCAGTATTTT. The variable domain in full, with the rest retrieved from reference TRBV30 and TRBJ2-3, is SQTIHQWPATLVQPVGSPLSLECTVEGTSNPNLYWYRQAAGRGLQLLFYSVGIGQISSEVPQNLSASRPQDRQFILSSKKLLLSDSGFYLCAWSELGGRDTQYFGPGTRLTVL.

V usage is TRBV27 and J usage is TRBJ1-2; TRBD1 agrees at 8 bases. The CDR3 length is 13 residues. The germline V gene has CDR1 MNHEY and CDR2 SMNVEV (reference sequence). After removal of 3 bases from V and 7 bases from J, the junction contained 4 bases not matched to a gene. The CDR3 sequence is CASSFDRGRGYTF. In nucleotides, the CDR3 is TGTGCCAGCAGTTTTGACAGGGGACGTGGCTACACCTTC.

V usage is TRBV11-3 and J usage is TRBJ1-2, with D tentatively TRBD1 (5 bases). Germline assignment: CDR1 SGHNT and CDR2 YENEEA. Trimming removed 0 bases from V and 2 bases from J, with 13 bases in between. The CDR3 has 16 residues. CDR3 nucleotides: TGTGCCAGCAGCTTAGAAGGCAGGGCAGGGAACTATGGCTACACCTTC. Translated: CASSLEGRAGNYGYTF.

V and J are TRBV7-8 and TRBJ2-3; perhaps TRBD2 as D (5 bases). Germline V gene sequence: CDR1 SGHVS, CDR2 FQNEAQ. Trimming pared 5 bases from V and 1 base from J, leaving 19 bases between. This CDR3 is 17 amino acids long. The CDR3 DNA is TGTGCCAGCAGCCCGGAGGTCAGCGCCTTCGGCACAGATACGCAGTATTTT. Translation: CASSPEVSAFGTDTQYF. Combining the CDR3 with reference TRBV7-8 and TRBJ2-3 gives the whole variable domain GAGVSQSPRYKVAKRGQDVALRCDPISGHVSLFWYQQALGQGPEFLTYFQNEAQLDKSGLPSDRFFAERPEGSVSTLKIQRTQQEDSAVYLCASSPEVSAFGTDTQYFGPGTRLTVL.